There are many counts of the clone carrying this TCR beta chain. Each single cDNA molecule received a unique molecular identifier. TCRdb processed the 5' RACE reads anew with MiXCR; each CDR3 protein has one entry. The sample includes 60,000 or so distinct CDR3 sequences, 8% to 9% of them seen just once. Looked up from germline, CDR1 is SQVTM and CDR2 is ANQGSEA. Deletions cut 8 bases from V and 0 bases from J, with 17 bases between. The CDR3 length is 15 residues. This entry comes from a study of early T cells in non-severe SARS-CoV-2 infection. This TCR was sampled from an adult who was a healthcare worker with PCR-confirmed SARS-CoV-2 infection or an uninfected control (not recorded which). The specimen was whole blood. This chain connects TRBV29-1 to TRBJ2-1; D is perhaps TRBD2 (5 bases). The CDR3 DNA reads as TGCAGCCACACCTGGGGAGAAAGCTCCTACAATGAGCAGTTCTTC. Encoded protein: CSHTWGESSYNEQFF.